These T cell receptor beta chains were read from a single sample in a study of blood T cell repertoires in COVID-19. Repertoires were generated with immunoSEQ multiplex PCR, while TCRdb's copy carries only in-frame clones and drops some. The sample lists around 500,000 clones, more than 85% occurring once. The sample comprised PBMCs or T cells enriched from blood (not recorded which). The receptor set was obtained from an older woman who had recovered from COVID-19. CDR3s include the opening cysteine and the closing phenylalanine or tryptophan. D genes are given only for firm matches.

v_gene: TRBV19
d_gene: TRBD1
j_gene: TRBJ1-6
CDR3aa: CASSIRQTGNRYSPLHF

v_gene: TRBV4-1
d_gene: TRBD2
j_gene: TRBJ2-1
CDR3aa: CASSQTGLAGDFNEQFF

v_gene: TRBV9
d_gene: -
j_gene: TRBJ1-3
CDR3aa: CASSGEGLRGNTIYF

v_gene: TRBV5-6
d_gene: -
j_gene: TRBJ1-1
CDR3aa: CASSDGTQAFF

v_gene: TRBV11-3
d_gene: -
j_gene: TRBJ2-3
CDR3aa: CASSSYGLTDTQYF

v_gene: TRBV16
d_gene: -
j_gene: TRBJ2-2
CDR3aa: CASSLLTGELFF

v_gene: TRBV13
d_gene: TRBD2
j_gene: TRBJ2-3
CDR3aa: CASSLGGSTDTQYF

v_gene: TRBV14
d_gene: -
j_gene: TRBJ2-4
CDR3aa: CASSQESRKNIQYF

v_gene: TRBV24-1
d_gene: TRBD2
j_gene: TRBJ2-1
CDR3aa: CATSPSTSAGGPYEQFF

v_gene: TRBV19
d_gene: TRBD1
j_gene: TRBJ1-2
CDR3aa: CASSPRGTGGGNYGYTF

v_gene: TRBV10-3
d_gene: TRBD1
j_gene: TRBJ1-3
CDR3aa: CAIRTDRVSGNTIYF

v_gene: TRBV9
d_gene: -
j_gene: TRBJ1-2
CDR3aa: CASSPRWQVNYGYTF

v_gene: TRBV6-5
d_gene: -
j_gene: TRBJ1-4
CDR3aa: CASSYSQGWWEKLFF

v_gene: TRBV5-4
d_gene: TRBD1
j_gene: TRBJ1-2
CDR3aa: CASSLEGAPGYTF

v_gene: TRBV5-6
d_gene: TRBD1
j_gene: TRBJ2-5
CDR3aa: CASSSGQGVQETQYF

v_gene: TRBV6-2/TRBV6-3
d_gene: -
j_gene: TRBJ2-1
CDR3aa: CASSRPPKAGDNEQFF

v_gene: TRBV6-5
d_gene: -
j_gene: TRBJ2-6
CDR3aa: CASRLAGANVLTF

v_gene: TRBV19
d_gene: TRBD1
j_gene: TRBJ1-5
CDR3aa: CASSIVRDRDNQPQHF

v_gene: TRBV19
d_gene: TRBD1
j_gene: TRBJ1-1
CDR3aa: CASSIRGTGGATEAFF

v_gene: TRBV12-3/TRBV12-4
d_gene: -
j_gene: TRBJ1-5
CDR3aa: CASSLQAQPQHF

v_gene: TRBV24-1
d_gene: TRBD1
j_gene: TRBJ2-1
CDR3aa: CATSPGTVYNEQFF

v_gene: TRBV28
d_gene: -
j_gene: TRBJ2-7
CDR3aa: CASSATGYEQYF

v_gene: TRBV19
d_gene: -
j_gene: TRBJ1-4
CDR3aa: CASSLRDIGEKLFF

v_gene: TRBV24-1
d_gene: -
j_gene: TRBJ2-3
CDR3aa: CATSDWAYRENTQYF

v_gene: TRBV6-5
d_gene: -
j_gene: TRBJ2-1
CDR3aa: CASSTWTDSYNEQFF

v_gene: TRBV6-2/TRBV6-3
d_gene: -
j_gene: TRBJ2-1
CDR3aa: CASSYGQGWNEQFF

v_gene: TRBV28
d_gene: -
j_gene: TRBJ1-2
CDR3aa: CASSLGQNYGYTF

v_gene: TRBV12-5
d_gene: TRBD1
j_gene: TRBJ2-7
CDR3aa: CASGLVLSGGGSEQYF

v_gene: TRBV7-9
d_gene: TRBD1
j_gene: TRBJ2-7
CDR3aa: CASSLETGPSYEQYF

v_gene: TRBV24-1
d_gene: -
j_gene: TRBJ1-1
CDR3aa: CATSDWANTEAFF

v_gene: TRBV27
d_gene: -
j_gene: TRBJ2-2
CDR3aa: CASSFERPQNTGELFF

v_gene: TRBV2
d_gene: -
j_gene: TRBJ1-5
CDR3aa: CASSGGDQPQHF

v_gene: TRBV2
d_gene: -
j_gene: TRBJ2-6
CDR3aa: CASSGRGVGSGANVLTF

v_gene: TRBV3-1/TRBV3-2
d_gene: -
j_gene: TRBJ1-4
CDR3aa: CASSRGDEKLFF

v_gene: TRBV6-5
d_gene: -
j_gene: TRBJ1-1
CDR3aa: CASSSGGTGHTSAFF

v_gene: TRBV5-1
d_gene: -
j_gene: TRBJ2-3
CDR3aa: CASSDRRATDTQYF

v_gene: TRBV29-1
d_gene: TRBD2
j_gene: TRBJ2-5
CDR3aa: CSVEGGRLGTAIEETQYF

v_gene: TRBV6-5
d_gene: TRBD1
j_gene: TRBJ2-7
CDR3aa: CASSLGTVNSYEQYF

v_gene: TRBV13
d_gene: TRBD2
j_gene: TRBJ2-2
CDR3aa: CASSFGTTYTGELFF

v_gene: TRBV30
d_gene: -
j_gene: TRBJ1-6
CDR3aa: CAWSVIGRGSGNSPLHF

v_gene: TRBV27
d_gene: TRBD1
j_gene: TRBJ1-2
CDR3aa: CASSFWGGTGGNDGYTF

v_gene: TRBV5-5
d_gene: -
j_gene: TRBJ2-1
CDR3aa: CASSLAETSNEQFF

v_gene: TRBV6-5
d_gene: TRBD1
j_gene: TRBJ1-6
CDR3aa: CASSRQGPRSPLHF

v_gene: TRBV6-2/TRBV6-3
d_gene: -
j_gene: TRBJ1-5
CDR3aa: CASSYAGSPYSNQPQHF

v_gene: TRBV7-9
d_gene: TRBD1
j_gene: TRBJ1-2
CDR3aa: CASSRDRAGYTF

v_gene: TRBV5-1
d_gene: TRBD2
j_gene: TRBJ2-3
CDR3aa: CASRAAPLAGGGDTQYF

v_gene: TRBV6-5
d_gene: -
j_gene: TRBJ2-1
CDR3aa: CASSYAWSSSYNEQFF

v_gene: TRBV24-1
d_gene: -
j_gene: TRBJ2-3
CDR3aa: CATSDTKTADTQYF

v_gene: TRBV19
d_gene: TRBD1
j_gene: TRBJ1-1
CDR3aa: CASLSIQGYRMNTEAFF

v_gene: TRBV5-1
d_gene: TRBD2
j_gene: TRBJ2-7
CDR3aa: CASTGGTSGDVYEQYF

v_gene: TRBV4-1
d_gene: -
j_gene: TRBJ2-7
CDR3aa: CASSQPLRGRRTYEQYF

v_gene: TRBV12-5
d_gene: -
j_gene: TRBJ1-2
CDR3aa: CASGLLHRDGYTF